The 15 T cell receptor beta chains listed next were all sequenced from one sample in a study of cytomegalovirus exposure and HLA in healthy donors. The repertoire was sequenced with immunoSEQ multiplex PCR; TCRdb's copy has only in-frame clones and lacks some. The sample has about 110,000 clones; roughly 95% are singletons. The sequenced material came from PBMCs. The receptors come from a woman younger than 30 in good health and CMV-seronegative.

This sequence joins TRBV6-1 and TRBJ2-1; 8 bases are a match to TRBD2. CDR3 size: 14 residues. Trimming cost V 10 bases and J 3 bases; bases outside gene matches: 8. Per germline, CDR1 MNHNS and CDR2 SASEGT. DNA of the CDR3: TGTGCCACCTCGGGGGGGCGGGACTACAATGAGCAGTTCTTC. It yields the protein CATSGGRDYNEQFF.

This chain uses TRBV9 with TRBJ1-1, with 9 positions matching TRBD1. V shed 3 bases, J shed 3 bases, and the junction held 6 bases outside the gene matches. Germline CDR1 is SGDLS and CDR2 is YYNGEE. The CDR3 contains 15 residues. Written as DNA, the CDR3 is TGTGCCAGCAGCGCAACAGGGGGCTTCGACACTGAAGCTTTCTTT. Translated: CASSATGGFDTEAFF.

The chain has TRBV5-1 and TRBJ1-1; the D is unclear. Germline CDR1 reads SGHRS; CDR2 reads YFSETQ. This CDR3 spans 15 amino acids. The germline V and J ends were trimmed by 0 bases and 4 bases, with 13 bases remaining between them. The DNA for the CDR3 is TGCGCCAGCAGCTTGGTACCCGGGGTTCCCACTGAAGCTTTCTTT. Its protein is CASSLVPGVPTEAFF.

J is TRBJ1-3 and V is TRBV19; 9 bases are shared with TRBD1. This CDR3 has 16 amino acids. Germline lookup yields CDR1 LNHDA and CDR2 SQIVND (reference sequence). The junction had 8 bases not matched to a gene; V was cut back by 2 bases and J by 6 bases. The DNA of the CDR3 is TGTGCCAGTAGTATACGGGACAGGGTATCTATAAACACCATATATTTT. It is translated as CASSIRDRVSINTIYF.

The chain uses TRBV7-6 and TRBJ1-2, with a tentative D call TRBD1 (6 bases). This CDR3 is built from 15 residues. The V end lost 5 bases, the J end lost 0 bases, and 13 bases lay between the germline ends. The germline gives CDR1 SGHVS, CDR2 FNYEAQ. As DNA, the CDR3 is TGTGCCAGCAGCCCGAGGGACATACCTAACTATGGCTACACCTTC. It encodes CASSPRDIPNYGYTF.

The CDR3 DNA sequence: TGCGCCAGCAGTCTGTCGACAGGGGATGTTCCCCTCCACTTT. The encoded protein is CASSLSTGDVPLHF. This sequence joins TRBV5-1 and TRBJ1-6; the match to TRBD1 covers 8 bases. The germline V gene encodes CDR1 SGHRS and CDR2 YFSETQ. V shed 5 bases, J shed 13 bases, and the junction held 11 bases outside the gene matches. The CDR3 has 14 amino acids. Full variable domain (rest looked up from reference TRBV5-1 and TRBJ1-6): KAGVTQTPRYLIKTRGQQVTLSCSPISGHRSVSWYQQTPGQGLQFLFEYFSETQRNKGNFPGRFSGRQFSNSRSEMNVSTLELGDSALYLCASSLSTGDVPLHFGNGTRLTVT.

The chain combines TRBV4-1 with TRBJ2-7; 8 bases agree with TRBD1. J lost 2 bases, V lost 0 bases, and 3 bases had no gene match. In germline, CDR1 is MGHRA, CDR2 YSYEKL. CDR3 size: 15 residues. CDR3 loop: CASSQEGQEAYEQYF. The CDR3 nucleotides are TGCGCCAGCAGCCAAGAGGGACAGGAGGCCTACGAGCAGTACTTC.

The V and J genes are TRBV6-6 and TRBJ2-1, with D possibly TRBD1 on 5 matching bases. This CDR3 is 15 amino acids long. The V and J ends lost 2 bases and 8 bases respectively, with 16 bases between them. The germline CDR1 and CDR2 sequences are MNHNY and SVGAGI (reference sequence). CDR3 nucleotide sequence: TGTGCCAGCAGTTACCGTCAGGGTAGTCGCGATGAGCAGTTCTTC. Its translation: CASSYRQGSRDEQFF.

V usage is TRBV19 and J usage is TRBJ2-7; 8 nucleotides match TRBD1. The J segment lost 4 bases and the V segment lost 6 bases, leaving 8 bases of the junction unmatched. From germline, CDR1 is LNHDA and CDR2 SQIVND (reference sequence). The CDR3 sequence is 14 residues long. CDR3 sequence (DNA): TGTGCCAGTAGCTTCGGACAGGGAGTTTACGAGCAGTACTTC. It encodes CASSFGQGVYEQYF.

The chain carries TRBV5-1 and TRBJ2-3, with 7 bases matching TRBD1. The CDR3 totals 15 residues. V shed 5 bases, J shed 2 bases, and the junction held 8 bases outside the gene matches. Germline CDR1 and CDR2: SGHRS and YFSETQ. This chain's CDR3 is CASRPGQVNTDTQYF. The DNA for the CDR3 is TGCGCCAGCAGACCCGGACAGGTGAACACAGATACGCAGTATTTT.

This chain links TRBV6-5 with TRBJ2-3, with 8 positions matching TRBD1. The trim removed 7 bases at V and 1 base at J, leaving 4 bases unmatched. The germline V gene encodes CDR1 MNHEY and CDR2 SVGAGI. This CDR3 has 14 residues. Written as DNA, the CDR3 is TGTGCCAGCACCGCGACAGGGGGCACAGATACGCAGTATTTT. Residues: CASTATGGTDTQYF.

The V gene is TRBV19, the J gene TRBJ2-1; 7 bases match TRBD1. Germline values: CDR1 LNHDA, CDR2 SQIVND (reference sequence). CDR3 length: 15 amino acids. Unmatched junction bases numbered 11, after V lost 6 bases and J lost 6 bases. CDR3 DNA: TGTGCCAGTAGCCTCGACAGGGTTGCGGGCAATGAGCAGTTCTTC. It translates to CASSLDRVAGNEQFF.

The J gene is TRBJ2-7, the V gene TRBV19, with 9 bases fitting TRBD1. The V gene's germline CDR1 is LNHDA and CDR2 SQIVND (reference sequence). The trim removed 4 bases at V and 7 bases at J, leaving 20 bases unmatched. The CDR3 is made up of 18 amino acids. The CDR3 here is CASSTVLLEQGAFGEQYF. The CDR3 region has the DNA TGTGCCAGTAGTACCGTCCTCCTCGAACAGGGGGCGTTTGGTGAGCAGTACTTC.

The rearrangement joins TRBV6-5 to TRBJ2-1; 9 nucleotides agree with TRBD2. Trimming removed 2 bases from V and 2 bases from J; junction bases left unmatched: 4. The CDR3 length is 16 residues. Germline CDR1 reads MNHEY; CDR2 reads SVGAGI. The CDR3: CASSYGGGGTYNEQFF. The CDR3 coding sequence is TGTGCCAGCAGTTACGGCGGGGGGGGCACCTACAATGAGCAGTTCTTC.

The chain's CDR3 is CASSHRQGEQETQYF. CDR3 nucleotide sequence: TGCGCCAGCAGCCATAGACAGGGCGAACAAGAGACCCAGTACTTC. V is TRBV4-1 and J is TRBJ2-5, with 7 bases that match TRBD1. CDR1 is MGHRA, CDR2 YSYEKL, per germline. The V gene end was trimmed by 3 bases and the J gene end by 2 bases; junction bases not matched to a gene: 6. CDR3 size: 15 residues.